One sample yielded the 24 T cell receptor beta chains listed below, sequenced in a study of cytomegalovirus exposure and HLA in healthy donors (dated by TCRdb to 2016 to 2017). Library preparation used the immunoSEQ multiplex PCR assay. For the multiplex PCR, a mixture combining 60 forward primers for TCR Vbeta segments and 13 reverse primers for TCR Jbeta segments was used. This immuneACCESS table, as held by TCRdb, lists in-frame sequences with V and J called but not all clones. Of the missing ones, under half trace to an unresolved V gene in checked studies; the others have no known cause. This sample has 110,000 to 150,000 clones in its table, and roughly 10% of those were observed once. The top ten hold 1.5% to 2% of the sample. Sequenced: PBMCs. The receptors shown here come from a man in his forties or fifties in good health and CMV-seronegative.

This clone was detected a few times. The CDR3 nucleotides are TGTGCCAGCAGCCCACGACCTAGAGGACAGGGGCGTGACGAGCAGTACTTC. Its protein is CASSPRPRGQGRDEQYF. This chain connects TRBV7-2 to TRBJ2-7; 9 positions agree with TRBD1. The germline V gene encodes CDR1 SGHTA and CDR2 FQGNSA. The V gene end was trimmed by 5 bases and the J gene end by 5 bases; junction bases not matched to a gene: 16. The CDR3 is made up of 17 amino acids.

This clone was seen a handful of times. The chain has TRBV7-9 and TRBJ2-5; the D gene is possibly TRBD1 (5 bases). This CDR3 comprises 15 residues. With 2 bases removed from V and 0 bases from J, the gap between germline ends came to 10 bases. In germline, CDR1 is SEHNR, CDR2 FQNEAQ (reference sequence). The CDR3 loop reads CASSLRGWYQETQYF. DNA of the CDR3: TGTGCCAGCAGCTTAAGGGGTTGGTACCAAGAGACCCAGTACTTC.

This clone appeared a few times. The J gene is TRBJ1-2, the V gene TRBV30; possibly TRBD1 for D (5 bases). Between the trimmed V and J ends, which lost 3 bases and 4 bases, there was a span of 12 bases. The CDR3 totals 13 residues. The germline V gene encodes CDR1 GTSNPN and CDR2 SVGIG (reference sequence). CDR3 in amino acids: CAWSPGGGYGYTF. CDR3 bases: TGTGCCTGGAGCCCCGGGGGGGGCTATGGCTACACCTTC. Using reference TRBV30 and TRBJ1-2 for the parts outside the CDR3, the full variable domain is SQTIHQWPATLVQPVGSPLSLECTVEGTSNPNLYWYRQAAGRGLQLLFYSVGIGQISSEVPQNLSASRPQDRQFILSSKKLLLSDSGFYLCAWSPGGGYGYTFGSGTRLTVV.

The rearrangement joins TRBV9 to TRBJ2-1; 11 bases line up with TRBD2. This CDR3 has 18 residues. Losses at the gene ends were 3 bases for V and 2 bases for J; bases not matched to a gene: 10. CDR1 and CDR2 from the germline V gene are SGDLS and YYNGEE. CDR3 nucleotides: TGTGCCAGCAGCGGAAACAGGGGGGGACTAGCGGCCTACAATGAGCAGTTCTTC. This codes for CASSGNRGGLAAYNEQFF.

This clone was recorded only once. Mismatch with germline at one junction end may stem from a read error. The rearrangement uses TRBV6-1 and TRBJ1-5, with D perhaps TRBD1 (5 bases). Germline V gene sequence: CDR1 MNHNS, CDR2 SASEGT. The CDR3 covers 15 residues. The CDR3 coding sequence is TGTGCCAGCAGTGGGGGGGAGGAGGGCAATCAGCCCAAGCATTTC. Translation gives CASSGGEEGNQPKHF.

This clone was observed a handful of times. This chain connects TRBV18 to TRBJ2-3; TRBD2 matches 8 bases. The CDR3 is 16 amino acids. J was trimmed by 3 bases and V by 2 bases; bases with no gene match: 7. In germline, CDR1 is KGHSH, CDR2 LQKENI. CDR3 sequence (DNA): TGTGCCAGCTCACCAACTAGCGGCATAAAAACAGATACGCAGTATTTT. Protein: CASSPTSGIKTDTQYF.

This clone was counted only a few times. The chain links TRBV2 to TRBJ1-5, with a tentative D call TRBD1 (5 bases). Germline V gene data show CDR1 as SNHLY and CDR2 as FYNNEI. This CDR3 has 15 amino acids. V was clipped by 4 bases and J by 3 bases, with 13 bases between them. CDR3 residues: CASSVTDSYNQPQHF. Here the CDR3 DNA reads TGTGCCAGCAGTGTGACTGACAGCTACAATCAGCCCCAGCATTTT.

The chain recombines TRBV18 with TRBJ2-7; 11 nucleotides line up with TRBD2. Germline V CDR1 and CDR2: KGHSH, LQKENI. Trimming cost V 5 bases and J 3 bases; bases outside gene matches: 12. CDR3 length: 17 residues. The DNA of the CDR3 is TGTGCCAGCTCAATTAGATTGCCCGGGACTAGCGGCTACGAGCAGTACTTC. Protein sequence: CASSIRLPGTSGYEQYF.

V usage is TRBV6-1 and J usage is TRBJ2-7; 8 positions agree with TRBD1. V lost 3 bases, J lost 6 bases, and 4 bases stayed unmatched. The CDR3 extends over 13 amino acids. CDR1 is MNHNS, CDR2 SASEGT, per germline. The CDR3 protein is CASSEQGALEQYF. DNA of the CDR3: TGTGCCAGCAGTGAGCAGGGGGCCCTCGAGCAGTACTTC.

The chain has TRBV19 and TRBJ1-1, with unresolved D. V lost 3 bases to trimming and J lost 8 bases, with 10 bases between them. Germline assignment: CDR1 LNHDA and CDR2 SQIVND (reference sequence). The CDR3 extends over 12 amino acids. The chain's CDR3 is CASSMGRSEAFF. The CDR3 nucleotides are TGTGCCAGTAGTATGGGCCGATCCGAAGCTTTCTTT.

In its sample, this clone was seen a few times. CDR3: CASSLVAGDYEQYF. The CDR3 DNA reads TGTGCCAGCAGTTTGGTAGCGGGAGATTACGAGCAGTACTTC. The chain employs TRBV28 and TRBJ2-7; 9 positions match TRBD2. The CDR3 is made up of 14 amino acids. Germline CDR1 and CDR2: MDHEN and SYDVKM. V trimming: 3 bases; J trimming: 4 bases; junction bases outside the gene matches: 4.

This chain uses TRBV5-4 with TRBJ2-3; a weak D match, TRBD2 (5 bases). The CDR3 is made up of 14 amino acids. Looked up from germline, CDR1 is SGHNT and CDR2 is YYREEE (reference sequence). V was pared by 6 bases and J by 0 bases, with 11 bases between. The CDR3 sequence is CASTSGPSTDTQYF. CDR3 in DNA: TGTGCCAGCACGAGCGGCCCGAGCACAGATACGCAGTATTTT.

This clone appeared a few times. The rearrangement uses TRBV6-6 and TRBJ1-6, with 7 positions matching TRBD1. CDR3 size: 15 residues. V shed 7 bases and J 3 bases; nucleotides not matched to a gene: 6. The germline CDR1 and CDR2 sequences are MNHNY and SVGAGI (reference sequence). CDR3 region: CASNPTGVYNSPLHF. The CDR3 DNA reads as TGTGCCAGCAATCCAACAGGGGTCTATAATTCACCCCTCCACTTT.

This clone showed up just a few times. This chain links TRBV5-4 with TRBJ2-2, with TRBD1 matching 8 bases. CDR1 SGHNT and CDR2 YYREEE come from the germline V gene (reference sequence). There are 16 residues in the CDR3. V trimming: 1 base; J trimming: 7 bases; junction bases outside the gene matches: 9. CDR3 sequence reads: CASSLLTGVVDGELFF. The CDR3 nucleotides read TGTGCCAGCAGCTTGTTGACAGGGGTTGTGGACGGGGAGCTGTTTTTT.

The chain joins TRBV7-9 to TRBJ1-1; D perhaps matches TRBD1 (5 bases). Germline V lookup: CDR1 SEHNR, CDR2 FQNEAQ (reference sequence). V lost 3 bases, J lost 0 bases, and 11 bases lay in between. CDR3 size: 15 residues. CDR3 bases: TGTGCCAGCAGCTTCGACGGGGGGGTGAACACTGAAGCTTTCTTT. Translated, it gives CASSFDGGVNTEAFF.

The table lists this clone with a few counts. This sequence joins TRBV5-1 and TRBJ1-2, with 7 bases identical to TRBD1. This CDR3 is 16 amino acids long. Germline V gene lookup returns CDR1 SGHRS and CDR2 YFSETQ. The V and J ends lost 0 bases and 6 bases, in that order; junction bases with no gene match: 11. The CDR3 DNA follows: TGCGCCAGCAGCTTGGAGGGGGCTGGCTCGGCCGATGGCTACACCTTC. It translates to CASSLEGAGSADGYTF.

The V gene is TRBV7-6, the J gene TRBJ1-5, with TRBD1 as a possible D gene (6 bases). The germline gives CDR1 SGHVS, CDR2 FNYEAQ. The V and J ends lost 1 base and 0 bases respectively, with 10 bases between them. The CDR3 sequence is 16 residues long. CDR3 sequence: CASSLVSGVSNQPQHF. CDR3 sequence (DNA): TGTGCCAGCAGCTTAGTTTCAGGGGTTAGCAATCAGCCCCAGCATTTT.

This clone showed up just a few times. J is TRBJ2-3 and V is TRBV6-1; a weak D match, TRBD1 (5 bases). The CDR3 contains 16 residues. V lost 1 base to trimming and J lost 2 bases, with 13 bases between them. The germline V gene encodes CDR1 MNHNS and CDR2 SASEGT. The CDR3 region has the DNA TGTGCCAGCAGTGAAGTTTTTAGGGGAAACACAGATACGCAGTATTTT. It is translated as CASSEVFRGNTDTQYF.

This chain uses TRBV28 with TRBJ1-1; 7 bases match TRBD1. The CDR3 has 12 residues. CDR1 is MDHEN, CDR2 SYDVKM, per germline. The V gene end was trimmed by 6 bases and the J gene end by 11 bases; junction bases not matched to a gene: 9. CDR3 bases: TGTGCCAGCAGAGACCAGACAGGGTACGCTTTCTTT. As protein: CASRDQTGYAFF.

This clone was detected a few times. The chain carries TRBV12-5 and TRBJ2-1, with D unclear. Germline V gene sequence: CDR1 LGHNT, CDR2 FRNRAP. The CDR3 spans 16 residues. Trimming removed 5 bases at V and 2 bases at J, with 16 bases between. CDR3 in DNA: TGTGCTAGTGGTCTGTATCTGAGAGGTACCTACAATGAGCAGTTCTTC. Translation: CASGLYLRGTYNEQFF. The whole variable domain, filled in from reference TRBV12-5 and TRBJ2-1, reads DARVTQTPRHKVTEMGQEVTMRCQPILGHNTVFWYRQTMMQGLELLAYFRNRAPLDDSGMPKDRFSAEMPDATLATLKIQPSEPRDSAVYFCASGLYLRGTYNEQFFGPGTRLTVL.

This clone was seen only a few times. The gene calls are TRBV7-9 and TRBJ2-1, with 7 bases matching TRBD2. There are 15 residues in the CDR3. CDR1 and CDR2 (germline): SEHNR, FQNEAQ (reference sequence). Unmatched junction bases numbered 1, after V lost 0 bases and J lost 2 bases. Written as DNA, the CDR3 is TGTGCCAGCAGCTTAGCCGGGACTACCTACAATGAGCAGTTCTTC. Protein: CASSLAGTTYNEQFF.

This chain connects TRBV25-1 to TRBJ1-1, with D hard to call. CDR1 MGHDK and CDR2 SYGVNS come from the germline V gene. The CDR3 extends over 11 amino acids. Trimming shortened V by 7 bases and J by 2 bases, and 5 bases separated the two germline ends. The CDR3 nucleotides read TGTGCCAGCACGGGAAACACTGAAGCTTTCTTT. Amino acid sequence: CASTGNTEAFF.

V is TRBV28 and J is TRBJ1-2; D call uncertain. This CDR3 is built from 14 residues. From germline, CDR1 is MDHEN and CDR2 SYDVKM. The V end lost 1 base, the J end lost 8 bases, and 14 bases lay between the germline ends. CDR3 amino acids: CASSLFPHKEGYTF. For the CDR3, the DNA is TGTGCCAGCAGTTTATTTCCGCATAAGGAGGGCTACACCTTC.

This clone was picked up many times. The chain is built from TRBV2 and TRBJ2-1; 12 bases agree with TRBD2. CDR1 is SNHLY and CDR2 is FYNNEI in the germline V gene. V was pared by 6 bases and J by 8 bases, with 5 bases of the junction left unmatched. The CDR3 spans 14 residues. The CDR3 bases are TGTGCCAGCAGAAGACTAGCGGGAGAAGATGAGCAGTTCTTC. As protein: CASRRLAGEDEQFF.